This T cell receptor beta chain was recovered during a study of cytomegalovirus exposure and HLA in healthy donors. 13 Jbeta primers and 60 Vbeta primers were used for the PCR. Measured with immunoSEQ multiplex PCR; TCRdb has only the in-frame clones, and not every one. The sample consists of about 160,000 clones, 70% to 85% of them appearing once. The junction had 4 bases not matched to a gene; V was cut back by 5 bases and J by 1 base. Germline V gene lookup returns CDR1 MNHEY and CDR2 SMNVEV (reference sequence). CDR3 length: 15 amino acids. The gene calls are TRBV27 and TRBJ2-2; TRBD1 agrees at 7 bases. Sequencing used PBMCs. The sequence came from a young woman in good health and CMV-seronegative. The CDR3 DNA follows: TGTGCCAGCAGTCCCCGGGACAGGAACACCGGGGAGCTGTTTTTT. Its translation is CASSPRDRNTGELFF.